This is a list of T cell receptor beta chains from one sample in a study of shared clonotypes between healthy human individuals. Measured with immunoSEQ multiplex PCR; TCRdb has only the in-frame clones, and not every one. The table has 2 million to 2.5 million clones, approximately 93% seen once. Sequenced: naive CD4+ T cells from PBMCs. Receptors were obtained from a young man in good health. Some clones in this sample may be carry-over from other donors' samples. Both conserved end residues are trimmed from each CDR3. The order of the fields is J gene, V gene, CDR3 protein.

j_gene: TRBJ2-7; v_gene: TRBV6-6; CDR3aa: ASRSGTGLYEQY
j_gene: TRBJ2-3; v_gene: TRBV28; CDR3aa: ASSTSGRAIGTQY
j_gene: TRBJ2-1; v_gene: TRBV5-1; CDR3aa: ASTGGSIANEQF
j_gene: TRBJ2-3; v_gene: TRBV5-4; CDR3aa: ASSAGTSAYTDTQY
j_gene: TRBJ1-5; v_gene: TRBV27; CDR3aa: ASSLSGDRGDQPQH
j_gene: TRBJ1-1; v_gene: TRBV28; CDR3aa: ASSFLSRPNTEAF
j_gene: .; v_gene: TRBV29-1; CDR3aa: SFSGGDPYEQY
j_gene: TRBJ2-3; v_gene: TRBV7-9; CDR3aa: ASSPDSDPQY
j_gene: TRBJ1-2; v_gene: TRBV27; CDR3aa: ASSSMQGYRGYGYT
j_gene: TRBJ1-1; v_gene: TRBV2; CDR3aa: ASSGDRADTEAF